The entry that follows covers one T cell receptor (beta chain) sequence. The data originate from a study of blood T cell repertoires in COVID-19. On the study more broadly: Whether acute or convalescent, the COVID-19 samples came from the United States, Italy and Spain. Sample material is recorded as cDNA or gDNA derived from T cells, B-cell-depleted T cells, or PBMCs.

Profiling relied on immunoSEQ multiplex PCR, and the TCRdb table lists in-frame clones only, not all of them. The sample includes some 300,000 clones, around 90% seen only once; the top ten take approximately 1%. Participants' own reports of clinical history determined their cohort assignment. Donors in Cohort 3 counted as recovered after two negative PCRs, clearance, or symptom resolution. The sequencing input was PBMCs or T cells enriched from blood (not recorded which). The sequence came from a woman under 40 who had recovered from COVID-19.

The CDR3 coding sequence is TGTGCCAGCAGCCGACACACTAGGTCCGGCTTCTCCTACGAGCAGTACTTC. This encodes CASSRHTRSGFSYEQYF. The chain is built from TRBV3-1 (or the pseudogene TRBV3-2) and TRBJ2-7; TRBD2 is a possible D gene (5 bases). The ends were cut back, 4 bases at V and 0 bases at J, with 19 bases in the middle. There are 17 residues in the CDR3. CDR1 and CDR2 from the germline V gene are LGHDT and YNNKEL (reference sequence).